Reported below is one T cell receptor (beta chain). Its antigen is undetermined. The entry originates in a study of cytomegalovirus exposure and HLA in healthy donors. Study information: Genetic ancestry analysis placed around four fifths of the 300 to 500 donors that were genotyped in the Caucasian-associated cluster.

Trimming cost V 1 base and J 1 base, with 7 bases left between them. CDR1 and CDR2 from the germline V gene are MDHEN and SYDVKM. The CDR3 covers 14 residues. Study-wide points: A missense DCLRE1C variant was associated with V- and J-gene trimming of TCR beta chains in a later analysis, and an independent cohort replicated the association.

13 Jbeta primers and 60 Vbeta primers were used for the PCR. Here immunoSEQ multiplex PCR was the method, and the copy in TCRdb shows in-frame clones only, minus some. The repertoire holds about 180,000 clones, with over 70% as singletons. This clonotype originated in a woman aged 50 to 60 in good health and CMV-seronegative. The sequenced sample was PBMCs. The gene calls are TRBV28 and TRBJ1-1, with unresolved D. The DNA of the CDR3 is TGTGCCAGCAGTTTATACGGGAAGAACACTGAAGCTTTCTTT. The encoded protein is CASSLYGKNTEAFF.